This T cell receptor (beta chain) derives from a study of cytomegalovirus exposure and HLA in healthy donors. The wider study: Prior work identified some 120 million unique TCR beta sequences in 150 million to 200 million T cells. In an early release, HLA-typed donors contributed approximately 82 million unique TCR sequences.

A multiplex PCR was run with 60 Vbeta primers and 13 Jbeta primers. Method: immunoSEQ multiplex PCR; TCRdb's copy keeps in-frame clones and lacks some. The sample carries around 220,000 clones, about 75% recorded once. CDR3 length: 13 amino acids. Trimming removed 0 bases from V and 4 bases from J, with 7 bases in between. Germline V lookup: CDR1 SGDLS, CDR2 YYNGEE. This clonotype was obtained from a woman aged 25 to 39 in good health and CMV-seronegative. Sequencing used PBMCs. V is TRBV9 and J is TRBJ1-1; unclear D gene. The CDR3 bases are TGTGCCAGCAGCGTAGCTACAGCCACTGAAGCTTTCTTT. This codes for CASSVATATEAFF. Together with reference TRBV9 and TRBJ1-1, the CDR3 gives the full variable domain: DSGVTQTPKHLITATGQRVTLRCSPRSGDLSVYWYQQSLDQGLQFLIQYYNGEERAKGNILERFSAQQFPDLHSELNLSSLELGDSALYFCASSVATATEAFFGQGTRLTVV.